The rows below give T cell receptor beta chains drawn from one sample of a study of technical replicates of blood from a few donors. Assay: immunoSEQ multiplex PCR; the TCRdb copy retains only in-frame clones and omits some. This table has around 93,000 clones, 85% to 95% appearing once. The specimen sequenced was T cells isolated from PBMCs. The receptors stem from a human donor in good health. The CDR3 runs from the conserved cysteine through the conserved F or W. D genes are given only for firm matches. The listing skips clone size in some rows; elsewhere it reads once, few, many or a size class.

-	once	TRBV11-2	TRBJ1-1	TGTGCCAGCAGCTTAGTCCTTACAGGGCTGAACACTGAAGCTTTCTTT	CASSLVLTGLNTEAFF
TRBD1	-	TRBV7-9	TRBJ1-2	TGTGCCAGCGAAAACCTTACAGGGGACTATGGCTACACCTTC	CASENLTGDYGYTF
-	-	TRBV5-6	TRBJ1-4	TGTGCCAGCAGCTTAGGGGACTTTAATGAAAAACTGTTTTTT	CASSLGDFNEKLFF
-	-	TRBV10-1	TRBJ1-3	TGCGCCAGCAGTGAGTCTCATGGAAACACCATATATTTT	CASSESHGNTIYF
TRBD1	once	TRBV29-1	TRBJ2-1	TGCAGCGTTGAGGGGGCCCCACAGGGGAATGAGCAGTTCTTC	CSVEGAPQGNEQFF
-	-	TRBV5-5	TRBJ2-7	TGTGCCAGCAGCCCCGACCTCGGGGAGCAGTACTTC	CASSPDLGEQYF
-	-	TRBV5-6	TRBJ1-1	TGTGCCAGCAGCTTGAATATGGCAGGGATAAACACTGAAGCTTTCTTT	CASSLNMAGINTEAFF
-	-	TRBV10-1	TRBJ2-3	TGCGCCAGCAGTGAGGTTGCGGGTAGCACAGATACGCAGTATTTT	CASSEVAGSTDTQYF
TRBD1	few	TRBV9	TRBJ1-2	TGTGCCAGCAACAGTCCGGGACAGGGGCTTGGCTACACCTTC	CASNSPGQGLGYTF
-	-	TRBV7-2	TRBJ2-7	TGTGCCAGCAGCTGGGGACATATCCGCTACGAGCAGTACTTC	CASSWGHIRYEQYF
-	-	TRBV5-1	TRBJ2-7	TGCGCCAGCAGCTTGCCCGGGGGAATAGATGAGCAGTACTTC	CASSLPGGIDEQYF
TRBD2	-	TRBV28	TRBJ2-3	TGTGCCAGCAGTTTGGGACTAGCGGCTAGCACAGATACGCAGTATTTT	CASSLGLAASTDTQYF
TRBD2	-	TRBV9	TRBJ2-1	TGTGCCAGCAGCGCCCGGGAGGACGTGCGTAGAAGAGCGGTGCGACGGGAGCAGTTCTTC	CASSAREDVRRRAVRREQFF
-	-	TRBV5-4	TRBJ1-5	TGTGCCAGCAGCTTGGCCAGGAGGGGACGGCGGCCCCAGCATTTT	CASSLARRGRRPQHF
-	-	TRBV11-2	TRBJ2-7	TGTGCCAGCAGCTTAGGGCCAAGCTCCTACGAGCAGTACTTC	CASSLGPSSYEQYF
-	-	TRBV11-2	TRBJ2-1	TGTGCCAGCAGCCTCTATTCATTCAATGAGCAGTTCTTC	CASSLYSFNEQFF
TRBD1	-	TRBV10-1	TRBJ2-1	TGCGCCAGCAGGGGACAGGGGTCCCACAATGAGCAGTTCTTC	CASRGQGSHNEQFF
-	-	TRBV25-1	TRBJ1-2	TGTGCCAGCAGTGAAGGACTAGTCTATGGCTACACCTTC	CASSEGLVYGYTF
TRBD1	-	TRBV6-1	TRBJ1-1	TGTGCCAGCAGTATCGGACAGGAAGGTGAAGCTTTCTTT	CASSIGQEGEAFF
TRBD1	-	TRBV23-1	TRBJ2-5	TGCGCCAGCAGCCCGACAGGGCCCCAAGAGACCCAGTACTTC	CASSPTGPQETQYF
TRBD1	-	TRBV19	TRBJ1-1	TGTGCCAGTAGTAAGACAGGGTATCTCACTGAAGCTTTCTTT	CASSKTGYLTEAFF
-	-	TRBV5-1	TRBJ2-7	TGCGCCAGCAGCCTCGTTAGCGAGCAGTACTTC	CASSLVSEQYF
TRBD2	-	TRBV30	TRBJ2-7	TGTGCCTGGTCGCTTGGGGGGGACGAGCAGTACTTC	CAWSLGGDEQYF
TRBD1	once	TRBV13	TRBJ2-3	TGTGCCAGCAGCCGGACAGGAAGTACAGATACGCAGTATTTT	CASSRTGSTDTQYF
-	-	TRBV19	TRBJ2-5	TGTGCCAGTACGTCAGGAGAGACCCAGTACTTC	CASTSGETQYF
TRBD2	-	TRBV10-3	TRBJ2-7	TGTGCCATCAGTGAGTCGACTAGCGTCTACGAGCAGTACTTC	CAISESTSVYEQYF
-	-	TRBV4-1	TRBJ1-5	TGCGCCAGCAGCCAAGATGCTACAGGAGTAAATCAGCCCCAGCATTTT	CASSQDATGVNQPQHF
-	once	TRBV14	TRBJ1-2	TGTGCCAGCAGCCGGAGGACAGCGACGAAATCTAGCTATGGCTACACCTTC	CASSRRTATKSSYGYTF
-	-	TRBV2	TRBJ2-6	TGTGCCAGCAGTGCGTCCTACTTCTCTGGGGCCAACGTCCTGACTTTC	CASSASYFSGANVLTF
-	once	TRBV6-5	TRBJ1-3	TGTGCCAGCATGCAGGGATCAAACACCATATATTTT	CASMQGSNTIYF
TRBD1	-	TRBV27	TRBJ2-2	TGTGCCAGCAGGGACAGGGAAGGGACCGGGGAGCTGTTTTTT	CASRDREGTGELFF
TRBD1	-	TRBV19	TRBJ1-4	TGTGCCAGTAGTACGACAGGGGCTCGAGAAAAACTGTTTTTT	CASSTTGAREKLFF
-	-	TRBV5-1	TRBJ1-2	TGCGCCAGCAGCTTGGGTGGGGGGGAGAATGGCTACACCTTC	CASSLGGGENGYTF
-	-	TRBV7-9	TRBJ2-5	TGTGCCAGCAGCCAAAGGGGGTCTTCAAAAGAGACCCAGTACTTC	CASSQRGSSKETQYF
TRBD2	-	TRBV7-9	TRBJ2-7	TGTGCCAGCAGCTTAAGACTAGCGGGAGGTACTGAGCAGTACTTC	CASSLRLAGGTEQYF
TRBD2	-	TRBV9	TRBJ2-1	TGTGCCAGCAGCCCTGAAGCGGGAAACTACAATGAGCAGTTCTTC	CASSPEAGNYNEQFF
-	-	TRBV19	TRBJ1-2	TGTGCCAGTAGGCTACGAGTTTCCGATGGCTACACCTTC	CASRLRVSDGYTF
TRBD1	-	TRBV29-1	TRBJ1-1	TGCAGCGCCGGGACAGGGGGGAACACTGAAGCTTTCTTT	CSAGTGGNTEAFF
TRBD2	-	TRBV7-3	TRBJ2-1	TGTGCCAGCAGCTTAGGAGCGGGGGGCTACAATGAGCAGTTCTTC	CASSLGAGGYNEQFF
-	once	TRBV19	TRBJ1-4	TGTGCCAGTACGGTCCAGGGAGGCCCTCGAGAAAAACTGTTTTTT	CASTVQGGPREKLFF
-	once	TRBV2	TRBJ1-3	TGTGCCAGCCTGGGGGCTCCTACTGGAAACACCATATATTTT	CASLGAPTGNTIYF
TRBD1	once	TRBV7-3	TRBJ2-3	TGTGCCAGCAGCTCCCCAGTGGACAGGGGGGGCACAGATACGCAGTATTTT	CASSSPVDRGGTDTQYF
-	-	TRBV11-3	TRBJ1-5	TGTGCCAGCAGCTTATGCAGGGCAAATCAGCCCCAGCATTTT	CASSLCRANQPQHF
-	-	TRBV11-3	TRBJ1-1	TGTGCCAGCAGCCCAGGGCGGGAGATGAACACTGAAGCTTTCTTT	CASSPGREMNTEAFF
-	-	TRBV19	TRBJ1-2	TGTGCCAGTAGTTTTACAGCGGGATCACACTATGGCTACACCTTC	CASSFTAGSHYGYTF
-	-	TRBV6-6	TRBJ1-5	TGTGCCAGCAGTTACGGGGGCGATCATCAGCCCCAGCATTTT	CASSYGGDHQPQHF
-	-	TRBV9	TRBJ1-1	TGTGCCAGCAGCGGATCAGCGGGCGCGGAGACTGAAGCTTTCTTT	CASSGSAGAETEAFF
TRBD1	-	TRBV7-2	TRBJ1-2	TGTGCCAGCAGCTTAGTGGCAGGGGGCGAGGAGGACTATGGCTACACCTTC	CASSLVAGGEEDYGYTF
TRBD1	once	TRBV28	TRBJ1-2	TGTGCCAGCAGTTCTGGACAGGGGATTTTCTCGGATGGCTACACCTTC	CASSSGQGIFSDGYTF
-	-	TRBV28	TRBJ1-1	TGTGCCAGCAGCCTTCTGTCTGGAGGTAACACTGAAGCTTTCTTT	CASSLLSGGNTEAFF
-	-	TRBV7-3	TRBJ2-1	TGTGCCAGCAGCTTAAAATGGACACATACCTACAATGAGCAGTTCTTC	CASSLKWTHTYNEQFF